This TCR beta chain was observed in a study of cytomegalovirus exposure and HLA in healthy donors. V trimming: 2 bases; J trimming: 0 bases; junction bases outside the gene matches: 11. The CDR3 length is 18 residues. Germline loops: CDR1 MDHEN, CDR2 SYDVKM. Study results and limitations: Excluded: some indistinguishable V segments such as TRBV6-2 and TRBV6-3. As was reported, the classifier diagnosed cytomegalovirus status with high specificity and sensitivity. Productive rates of about 90% or about 30% were seen for most TCR beta V segments in an earlier analysis.

Primers for the PCR totalled 60 Vbeta and 13 Jbeta. TCRdb's copy holds only in-frame clones and misses some; the assay was immunoSEQ multiplex PCR. The sample contains roughly 190,000 clones, 83% of which appear only once. As regards this clone: What it binds is unknown.

Sequenced input: PBMCs. This clonotype originated in a man aged 35 to 55 in good health and CMV-seropositive. The chain combines TRBV28 with TRBJ1-2; 8 nucleotides line up with TRBD1. CDR3 in amino acids: CASSLKGAGGNANYGYTF. CDR3 in DNA: TGTGCCAGCAGTTTAAAAGGGGCAGGGGGCAACGCTAACTATGGCTACACCTTC.